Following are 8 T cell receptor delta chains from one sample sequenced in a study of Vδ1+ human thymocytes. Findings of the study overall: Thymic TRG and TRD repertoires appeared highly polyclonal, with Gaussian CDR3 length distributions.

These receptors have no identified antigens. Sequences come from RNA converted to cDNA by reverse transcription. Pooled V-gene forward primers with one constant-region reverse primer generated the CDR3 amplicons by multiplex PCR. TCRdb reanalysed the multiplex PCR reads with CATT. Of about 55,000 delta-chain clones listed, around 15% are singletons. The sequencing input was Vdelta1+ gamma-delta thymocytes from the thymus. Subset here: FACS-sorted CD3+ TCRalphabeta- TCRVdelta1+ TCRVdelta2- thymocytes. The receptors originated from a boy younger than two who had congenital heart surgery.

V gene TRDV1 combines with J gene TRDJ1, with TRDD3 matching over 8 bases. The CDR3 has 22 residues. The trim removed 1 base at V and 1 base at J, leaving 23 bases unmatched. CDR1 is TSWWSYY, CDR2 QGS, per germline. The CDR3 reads CALGEPTSIRFDLLGGTDKLIF. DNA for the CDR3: TGTGCTCTTGGGGAACCCACTTCCATCCGCTTTGACTTACTGGGGGGCACCGATAAACTCATCTTT.

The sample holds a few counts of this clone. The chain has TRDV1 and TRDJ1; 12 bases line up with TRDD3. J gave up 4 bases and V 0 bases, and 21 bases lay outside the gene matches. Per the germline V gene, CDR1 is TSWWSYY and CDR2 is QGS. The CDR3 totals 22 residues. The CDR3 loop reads CALGELGGRPVLGDTNGDKLIF. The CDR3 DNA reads TGTGCTCTTGGGGAACTAGGGGGGCGCCCCGTACTGGGGGATACCAATGGCGATAAACTCATCTTT.

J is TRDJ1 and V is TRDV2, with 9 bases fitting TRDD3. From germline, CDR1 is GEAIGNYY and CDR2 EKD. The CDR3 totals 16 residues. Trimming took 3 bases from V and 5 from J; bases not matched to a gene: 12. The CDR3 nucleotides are TGTGCCTGTGACTCCTTTTACTGGGGGACATCGGATAAACTCATCTTT. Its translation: CACDSFYWGTSDKLIF.

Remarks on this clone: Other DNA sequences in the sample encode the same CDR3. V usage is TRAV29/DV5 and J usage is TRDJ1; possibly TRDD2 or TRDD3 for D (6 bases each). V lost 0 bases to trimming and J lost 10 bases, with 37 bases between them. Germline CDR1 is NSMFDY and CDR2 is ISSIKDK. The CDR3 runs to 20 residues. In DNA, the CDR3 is TGTGCAGCAAGCGCGTCTCTGAACTTCCTTGGGGGGAACCAGGCATATGGACTCATCTTT. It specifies CAASASLNFLGGNQAYGLIF.

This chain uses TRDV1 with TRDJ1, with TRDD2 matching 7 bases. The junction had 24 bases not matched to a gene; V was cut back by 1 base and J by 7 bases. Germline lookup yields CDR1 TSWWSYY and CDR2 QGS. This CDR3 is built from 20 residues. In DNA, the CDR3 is TGTGCTCTTGGGGAACGGCCCCTCCCGGATCGCTTCCTAGCTACACCTAAACTCATCTTT. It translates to CALGERPLPDRFLATPKLIF.

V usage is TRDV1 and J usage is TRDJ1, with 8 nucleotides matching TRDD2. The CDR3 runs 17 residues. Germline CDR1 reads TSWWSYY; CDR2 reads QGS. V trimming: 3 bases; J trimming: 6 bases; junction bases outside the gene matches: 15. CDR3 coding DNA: TGTGCTCTTGGGGAGGGACTTCCTACTAGACCTGGCCATAAACTCATCTTT. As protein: CALGEGLPTRPGHKLIF.

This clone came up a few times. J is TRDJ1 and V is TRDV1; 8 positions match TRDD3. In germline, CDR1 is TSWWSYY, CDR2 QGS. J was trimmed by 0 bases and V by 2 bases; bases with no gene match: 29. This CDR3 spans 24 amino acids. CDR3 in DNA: TGTGCTCTTGGGGAAAACAGCGTGGCAACTGGGGGGATAACCCCTCCACCTTACACCGATAAACTCATCTTT. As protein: CALGENSVATGGITPPPYTDKLIF.

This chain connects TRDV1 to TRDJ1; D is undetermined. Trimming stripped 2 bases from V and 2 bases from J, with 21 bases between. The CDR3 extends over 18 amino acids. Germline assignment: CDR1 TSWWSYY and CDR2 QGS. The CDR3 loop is CALGECPFLYPKTDKLIF. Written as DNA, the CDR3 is TGTGCTCTTGGGGAATGCCCGTTTTTATATCCGAAGACCGATAAACTCATCTTT.